This passage covers 10 T cell receptor beta chains from one sample sequenced in a study of T cell responses to AZD1222 COVID-19 vaccine. Here immunoSEQ multiplex PCR was the method, and the copy in TCRdb shows in-frame clones only, minus some. The data hold about 62,000 clones, with approximately 80% observed a single time. The input for sequencing was peripheral blood, taken on day 0 of AZD1222 vaccination. The receptors were sampled from an adult in good health.

The chain joins TRBV9 to TRBJ1-2; D gene uncertain. Germline V lookup: CDR1 SGDLS, CDR2 YYNGEE. V lost 0 bases to trimming and J lost 8 bases, with 20 bases between them. The CDR3 consists of 16 residues. The CDR3, as DNA: TGTGCCAGCAGCGTAGGGACGGACTCTAACTATGGCGGCTACACCTTC. As protein: CASSVGTDSNYGGYTF.

The chain recombines TRBV5-1 with TRBJ2-2; 7 bases match TRBD1. CDR1 is SGHRS, CDR2 YFSETQ, per germline. The CDR3 totals 17 residues. The J segment lost 0 bases and the V segment lost 3 bases, leaving 8 bases of the junction unmatched. As DNA, the CDR3 is TGCGCCAGCAGCTCAGTCACAGGGGCAACGAACACCGGGGAGCTGTTTTTT. It specifies CASSSVTGATNTGELFF.

This rearrangement joins TRBV11-2 to TRBJ1-1; no firm D call. V was pared by 0 bases and J by 9 bases, with 11 bases between. The germline gives CDR1 SGHAT, CDR2 FQNNGV. The CDR3 spans 13 residues. The CDR3 sequence is CASSLEPLSKAFF. The CDR3 DNA reads TGTGCCAGCAGCTTAGAACCGCTATCCAAAGCTTTCTTT. Full variable domain (remainder filled in from reference TRBV11-2 and TRBJ1-1): EAGVAQSPRYKIIEKRQSVAFWCNPISGHATLYWYQQILGQGPKLLIQFQNNGVVDDSQLPKDRFSAERLKGVDSTLKIQPAKLEDSAVYLCASSLEPLSKAFFGQGTRLTVV.

The gene calls are TRBV28 and TRBJ2-7, with 7 bases matching TRBD1. Germline CDR1 reads MDHEN; CDR2 reads SYDVKM. The CDR3 contains 14 residues. The trim removed 5 bases at V and 1 base at J, leaving 5 bases unmatched. CDR3 sequence (DNA): TGTGCCAGCAGTATAACAGGGGCATCCTACGAGCAGTACTTC. Translated, it gives CASSITGASYEQYF.

The chain recombines TRBV4-3 with TRBJ1-1; D is unclear. The V gene lost 0 bases and the J gene lost 3 bases, with 11 bases spanning the gap. This CDR3 is 15 amino acids long. In germline, CDR1 is LGHNA, CDR2 YSLEER. The DNA of the CDR3 is TGCGCCAGCAGCCAAGATCGGGTAAGGTACACTGAAGCTTTCTTT. This gives the protein CASSQDRVRYTEAFF.

The chain combines TRBV18 with TRBJ2-1; 8 nucleotides line up with TRBD1. Germline CDR1 KGHSH, CDR2 LQKENI. CDR3 size: 15 residues. The V segment lost 5 bases and the J segment 2 bases; nucleotides outside the gene matches: 5. Written as DNA, the CDR3 is TGTGCCAGCTCAGCGGACAGGGTCGCCTACAATGAGCAGTTCTTC. Protein sequence: CASSADRVAYNEQFF.

As regards this clone: This may be a read error, as it is one base from a much larger clone. The rearrangement uses TRBV11-2 and TRBJ2-7; the D is unclear. CDR3 size: 13 residues. V was clipped by 3 bases and J by 0 bases, with 6 bases between them. Germline CDR1 and CDR2: SGHAT and FQNNGV. The CDR3 reads CASSLEYSYEQYF. DNA of the CDR3: TGTGCCAGCAGCTTGGAATACTCCTACGAGCAGTACTTC.

This clone was counted a few times. J is TRBJ1-4 and V is TRBV28, with a tentative D call TRBD1 (5 bases). The germline V and J ends were trimmed by 5 bases and 0 bases, with 19 bases remaining between them. Germline V CDR1 and CDR2: MDHEN, SYDVKM. This CDR3 has 18 amino acids. CDR3 nucleotides: TGTGCCAGCAGTCCCACAGAGGGGCTGCTTGCAACTAATGAAAAACTGTTTTTT. This encodes CASSPTEGLLATNEKLFF.

The chain uses TRBV6-5 and TRBJ1-2, with TRBD1 identical over 7 bases. CDR3 length: 15 amino acids. Germline CDR1 reads MNHEY; CDR2 reads SVGAGI. The trim removed 5 bases at V and 6 bases at J, leaving 12 bases unmatched. CDR3 loop: CASSSPDRAFDGYTF. CDR3 sequence (DNA): TGTGCCAGCAGTAGCCCAGACAGGGCTTTTGATGGCTACACCTTC.

V usage is TRBV11-1 and J usage is TRBJ1-2, with 7 bases aligning to TRBD1. The V segment lost 4 bases and the J segment 4 bases; nucleotides outside the gene matches: 6. Germline V gives CDR1 SGHAT, CDR2 FQDESV (reference sequence). CDR3 length equals 14 residues. CDR3 sequence: CASSSLTGPYGYTF. The DNA for the CDR3 is TGTGCCAGCAGCTCCTTGACAGGGCCCTATGGCTACACCTTC.